This is a list of T cell receptor beta chains from one sample in a study of cytomegalovirus exposure and HLA in healthy donors. Data came from immunoSEQ multiplex PCR; TCRdb stores just in-frame clones and leaves some out. The table includes roughly 130,000 clones, about four fifths detected once. Sequencing was performed on PBMCs. The receptors derive from a man under 40 in good health and CMV-seronegative. The CDR3 runs from the conserved cysteine through the conserved F or W. Fields, in order: V gene, D gene, clone size, J gene, CDR3 protein, CDR3 DNA. The D gene is left open where the match is weak. Only part of the rows carry a size: once, few, many, or a class if the clone is expanded.

v_call: TRBV7-9
d_call: NA
clone_size: NA
j_call: TRBJ1-3
cdr3_aa: CASSPPVGNSGNTIYF
cdr3_nt: TGTGCCAGCAGCCCCCCGGTGGGCAACTCTGGAAACACCATATATTTT

v_call: TRBV6-5
d_call: NA
clone_size: NA
j_call: TRBJ1-2
cdr3_aa: CASSRDKTNYGYTF
cdr3_nt: TGTGCCAGCAGTAGGGACAAAACTAACTATGGCTACACCTTC

v_call: TRBV7-9
d_call: NA
clone_size: NA
j_call: TRBJ1-1
cdr3_aa: CASSLAAGRYAFF
cdr3_nt: TGTGCCAGCAGCTTAGCGGCGGGGAGGTACGCTTTCTTT

v_call: TRBV7-8
d_call: NA
clone_size: few
j_call: TRBJ1-2
cdr3_aa: CASSLGGSYGYTF
cdr3_nt: TGTGCCAGCAGCTTAGGAGGGTCCTATGGCTACACCTTC

v_call: TRBV7-9
d_call: TRBD1
clone_size: once
j_call: TRBJ1-3
cdr3_aa: CASSGTGNPGNTIYF
cdr3_nt: TGTGCCAGCTCGGGGACAGGGAACCCTGGAAACACCATATATTTT

v_call: TRBV19
d_call: TRBD1
clone_size: few
j_call: TRBJ2-1
cdr3_aa: CASSTRDSHRKFF
cdr3_nt: TGTGCCAGTAGTACTAGGGACAGCCATAGGAAGTTCTTC

v_call: TRBV19
d_call: NA
clone_size: NA
j_call: TRBJ1-4
cdr3_aa: CASSIKGISAKLFF
cdr3_nt: TGTGCCAGTAGTATTAAGGGGATTTCAGCAAAACTGTTTTTT

v_call: TRBV5-1
d_call: NA
clone_size: NA
j_call: TRBJ2-1
cdr3_aa: CASRLNPVGSSYNEQFF
cdr3_nt: TGCGCCAGCAGATTGAACCCCGTCGGGAGCTCCTACAATGAGCAGTTCTTC

v_call: TRBV6-1
d_call: TRBD1
clone_size: few
j_call: TRBJ2-3
cdr3_aa: CASSGDSLTDTQYF
cdr3_nt: TGTGCCAGCAGTGGGGACAGCCTTACAGATACGCAGTATTTT

v_call: TRBV5-6
d_call: TRBD1
clone_size: few
j_call: TRBJ2-6
cdr3_aa: CASRRTGLRSGANVLTF
cdr3_nt: TGTGCCAGCAGGAGGACAGGGCTGCGGTCTGGGGCCAACGTCCTGACTTTC

v_call: TRBV11-2
d_call: NA
clone_size: NA
j_call: TRBJ1-1
cdr3_aa: CASSFRALNTEAFF
cdr3_nt: TGTGCCAGCAGCTTCAGGGCGCTGAACACTGAAGCTTTCTTT

v_call: TRBV2
d_call: NA
clone_size: NA
j_call: TRBJ1-4
cdr3_aa: CASSDRGPIDEKLFF
cdr3_nt: TGTGCCAGCAGTGACAGGGGTCCGATAGATGAAAAACTGTTTTTT

v_call: TRBV5-6
d_call: NA
clone_size: NA
j_call: TRBJ2-2
cdr3_aa: CASSSFTGELFF
cdr3_nt: TGTGCCAGCAGCTCGTTCACCGGGGAGCTGTTTTTT

v_call: TRBV27
d_call: NA
clone_size: NA
j_call: TRBJ1-5
cdr3_aa: CASSRTAINQPQHF
cdr3_nt: TGTGCCAGCAGTCGGACAGCCATTAATCAGCCCCAGCATTTT

v_call: TRBV7-2
d_call: NA
clone_size: NA
j_call: TRBJ1-5
cdr3_aa: CASSSQGLPQHF
cdr3_nt: TGTGCCAGCAGCTCCCAGGGGTTGCCCCAGCATTTT

v_call: TRBV19
d_call: NA
clone_size: NA
j_call: TRBJ1-1
cdr3_aa: CASSIVQENPNTEAFF
cdr3_nt: TGTGCCAGTAGTATAGTACAGGAGAATCCGAACACTGAAGCTTTCTTT

v_call: TRBV2
d_call: TRBD1
clone_size: NA
j_call: TRBJ1-3
cdr3_aa: CASSAKKTGGVTGNTIYF
cdr3_nt: TGTGCCAGCAGTGCAAAAAAAACAGGGGGCGTAACTGGAAACACCATATATTTT

v_call: TRBV7-2
d_call: NA
clone_size: NA
j_call: TRBJ1-5
cdr3_aa: CASSSGLSDNQPQHF
cdr3_nt: TGTGCCAGCAGTTCCGGACTCTCGGACAATCAGCCCCAGCATTTT

v_call: TRBV6-1
d_call: NA
clone_size: few
j_call: TRBJ2-7
cdr3_aa: CASNAPTDFNEQYF
cdr3_nt: TGTGCCAGCAATGCACCGACAGATTTCAACGAGCAGTACTTC

v_call: TRBV27
d_call: NA
clone_size: NA
j_call: TRBJ2-3
cdr3_aa: CASKLGSRTDTQYF
cdr3_nt: TGTGCCAGCAAACTAGGGTCCCGCACAGATACGCAGTATTTT

v_call: TRBV28
d_call: NA
clone_size: NA
j_call: TRBJ2-6
cdr3_aa: CASSFNREASSGANVLTF
cdr3_nt: TGTGCCAGCAGTTTTAATCGTGAGGCATCCTCTGGGGCCAACGTCCTGACTTTC

v_call: TRBV18
d_call: NA
clone_size: NA
j_call: TRBJ1-1
cdr3_aa: CASSPRERTEAFF
cdr3_nt: TGTGCCAGCTCACCACGGGAGAGGACTGAAGCTTTCTTT

v_call: TRBV9
d_call: NA
clone_size: NA
j_call: TRBJ2-1
cdr3_aa: CASSVDGSPLNEQFF
cdr3_nt: TGTGCCAGCAGCGTAGACGGGAGCCCCCTCAATGAGCAGTTCTTC

v_call: TRBV6-5
d_call: TRBD2
clone_size: few
j_call: TRBJ2-5
cdr3_aa: CASSRGTSGIQTQYF
cdr3_nt: TGTGCCAGCAGTCGCGGGACTAGCGGGATACAGACCCAGTACTTC

v_call: TRBV2
d_call: NA
clone_size: NA
j_call: TRBJ1-4
cdr3_aa: CASSEDRWNEKLFF
cdr3_nt: TGTGCCAGCAGTGAAGACAGGTGGAATGAAAAACTGTTTTTT

v_call: TRBV11-1
d_call: TRBD1
clone_size: few
j_call: TRBJ2-3
cdr3_aa: CASRSGYGTGLTDTQYF
cdr3_nt: TGTGCCAGCAGAAGCGGATATGGGACAGGGCTCACAGATACGCAGTATTTT

v_call: TRBV28
d_call: NA
clone_size: NA
j_call: TRBJ2-5
cdr3_aa: CASSPDSWETQYF
cdr3_nt: TGTGCCAGCAGCCCGGACAGTTGGGAGACCCAGTACTTC

v_call: TRBV5-1
d_call: TRBD1
clone_size: NA
j_call: TRBJ2-7
cdr3_aa: CASSFITGGFHEQYF
cdr3_nt: TGCGCCAGCAGCTTCATCACAGGGGGCTTCCACGAGCAGTACTTC

v_call: TRBV27
d_call: TRBD2
clone_size: NA
j_call: TRBJ2-7
cdr3_aa: CASSHLLAGGFSEQYF
cdr3_nt: TGTGCCAGCAGTCACCTACTAGCGGGGGGTTTTAGTGAGCAGTACTTC

v_call: TRBV2
d_call: TRBD1
clone_size: NA
j_call: TRBJ2-5
cdr3_aa: CASTEDRGETQYF
cdr3_nt: TGTGCCAGCACCGAAGACAGGGGGGAGACCCAGTACTTC

v_call: TRBV5-1
d_call: NA
clone_size: NA
j_call: TRBJ2-7
cdr3_aa: CASSLSGNYEQYF
cdr3_nt: TGCGCCAGCAGCTTGTCAGGGAACTACGAGCAGTACTTC

v_call: TRBV5-6
d_call: TRBD1
clone_size: once
j_call: TRBJ1-4
cdr3_aa: CASSYTGVGEKLFF
cdr3_nt: TGTGCCAGCAGTTACACAGGGGTGGGTGAAAAACTGTTTTTT

v_call: TRBV13
d_call: TRBD2
clone_size: NA
j_call: TRBJ2-1
cdr3_aa: CASSFLAEYNEQFF
cdr3_nt: TGTGCCAGCAGCTTCCTAGCGGAATACAATGAGCAGTTCTTC

v_call: TRBV5-1
d_call: TRBD1
clone_size: NA
j_call: TRBJ2-3
cdr3_aa: CASKKTGTGESAQYF
cdr3_nt: TGCGCCAGTAAAAAGACCGGGACAGGGGAGTCGGCGCAGTATTTT

v_call: TRBV4-3
d_call: TRBD2
clone_size: NA
j_call: TRBJ2-3
cdr3_aa: CASSQGAGGPPTYTDTQYF
cdr3_nt: TGCGCCAGCAGCCAGGGAGCGGGAGGCCCCCCTACATACACAGATACGCAGTATTTT

v_call: TRBV28
d_call: TRBD1
clone_size: NA
j_call: TRBJ1-6
cdr3_aa: CASSRGQINSPLHF
cdr3_nt: TGTGCCAGCAGCCGGGGACAGATTAATTCACCCCTCCACTTT

v_call: TRBV30
d_call: TRBD1
clone_size: NA
j_call: TRBJ1-4
cdr3_aa: CAWSIYRGVEKLFF
cdr3_nt: TGTGCCTGGAGTATCTACAGGGGCGTGGAAAAACTGTTTTTT

v_call: TRBV7-2
d_call: TRBD1
clone_size: NA
j_call: TRBJ1-6
cdr3_aa: CASSRDRGISPLHF
cdr3_nt: TGTGCCAGCAGTCGGGACAGGGGAATTTCACCCCTCCACTTT

v_call: TRBV6-5
d_call: NA
clone_size: NA
j_call: TRBJ1-3
cdr3_aa: CASSSRRDGNTIYF
cdr3_nt: TGTGCCAGCAGTTCCCGCAGGGATGGAAACACCATATATTTT

v_call: TRBV6-5
d_call: NA
clone_size: NA
j_call: TRBJ2-1
cdr3_aa: CASNSGLANNEQFF
cdr3_nt: TGTGCCAGCAACTCCGGGTTAGCGAACAATGAGCAGTTCTTC

v_call: TRBV6-5
d_call: TRBD2
clone_size: NA
j_call: TRBJ2-7
cdr3_aa: CASSLSGGAQYF
cdr3_nt: TGTGCCAGCAGCCTCAGCGGGGGGGCTCAGTACTTC